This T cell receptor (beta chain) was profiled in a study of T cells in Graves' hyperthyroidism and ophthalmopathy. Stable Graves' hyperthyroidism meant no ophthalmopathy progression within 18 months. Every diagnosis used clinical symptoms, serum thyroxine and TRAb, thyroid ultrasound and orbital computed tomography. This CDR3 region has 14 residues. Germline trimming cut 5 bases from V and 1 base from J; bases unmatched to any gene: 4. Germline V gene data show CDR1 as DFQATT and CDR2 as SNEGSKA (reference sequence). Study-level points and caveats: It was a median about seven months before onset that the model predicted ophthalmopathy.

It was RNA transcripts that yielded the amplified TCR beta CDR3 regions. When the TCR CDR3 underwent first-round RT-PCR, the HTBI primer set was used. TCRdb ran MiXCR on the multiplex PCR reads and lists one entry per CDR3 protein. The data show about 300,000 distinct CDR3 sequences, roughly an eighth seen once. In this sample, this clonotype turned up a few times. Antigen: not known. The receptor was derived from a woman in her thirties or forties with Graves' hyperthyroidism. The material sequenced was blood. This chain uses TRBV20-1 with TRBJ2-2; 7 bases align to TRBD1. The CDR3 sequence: CSASGTENTGELFF. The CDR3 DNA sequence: TGCAGTGCTTCCGGGACAGAGAACACCGGGGAGCTGTTTTTT.